Listed here are 8 T cell receptor beta chains from one sample, sequenced in a study of T cell responses to AZD1222 COVID-19 vaccine. The protocol was immunoSEQ multiplex PCR, while the TCRdb copy is restricted to in-frame clones and leaves out a portion. Among roughly 130,000 clones listed, around nine tenths were seen once. The sequencing used peripheral blood, collected on day 0 of AZD1222 vaccination. The source of these receptors is an adult in good health.

The chain links TRBV28 to TRBJ2-1; 7 nucleotides match TRBD2. CDR3 size: 13 residues. V was clipped by 5 bases and J by 6 bases; unmatched bases: 4. CDR1 and CDR2 from the germline V gene are MDHEN and SYDVKM. CDR3 sequence: CASSPRGINEQFF. In DNA form, the CDR3 reads TGTGCCAGCAGTCCGCGGGGGATCAATGAGCAGTTCTTC. Using reference TRBV28 and TRBJ2-1 for the parts outside the CDR3, the full variable domain is DVKVTQSSRYLVKRTGEKVFLECVQDMDHENMFWYRQDPGLGLRLIYFSYDVKMKEKGDIPEGYSVSREKKERFSLILESASTNQTSMYLCASSPRGINEQFFGPGTRLTVL.

V and J are TRBV5-1 and TRBJ2-5; 15 nucleotides align to TRBD2. CDR3 length: 17 amino acids. With 3 bases clipped from V and 1 base from J, the junction kept 4 bases outside the gene matches. In germline, CDR1 is SGHRS, CDR2 YFSETQ. The CDR3 protein is CASSWGLAGGSQETQYF. Here the CDR3 DNA reads TGCGCCAGCAGCTGGGGACTAGCGGGAGGAAGCCAAGAGACCCAGTACTTC.

The sample holds one count of this clone. The chain has TRBV11-1 and TRBJ2-1; the match to TRBD2 covers 14 bases. There are 16 residues in the CDR3. Germline lookup yields CDR1 SGHAT and CDR2 FQDESV (reference sequence). J was trimmed by 6 bases and V by 4 bases; bases with no gene match: 5. CDR3 in amino acids: CASSSTGLAGGNEQFF. Here the CDR3 DNA reads TGTGCCAGCAGCTCAACCGGACTAGCGGGAGGCAATGAGCAGTTCTTC.

This chain connects TRBV5-1 to TRBJ2-7, with D perhaps matching TRBD1 (5 bases). This CDR3 has 14 amino acids. Trimming took off 5 bases at V and 4 bases at J, with 16 bases between the two ends. Germline-derived CDR1 and CDR2 are SGHRS and YFSETQ. The CDR3, as DNA: TGCGCCAGCAGTCCCAGGGTATCCGATTACGAGCAGTACTTC. Translation gives CASSPRVSDYEQYF.

Of note for this clone: A junction end diverges from the germline sequence, so it may reflect a read error. The rearrangement links TRBV7-9 to TRBJ2-1, with D tentatively TRBD1 or TRBD2 (5 bases each). The CDR3 is made up of 15 amino acids. Germline assignment: CDR1 SEHNR and CDR2 FQNEAQ (reference sequence). The CDR3 here is CASSPPGASYHEQFF. DNA for the CDR3: TGTGCCAGCAGCCCCCCCGGGGCTAGCTACCATGAGCAGTTCTTC.

This chain uses TRBV5-4 with TRBJ1-2; 11 bases are shared with TRBD1. V lost 0 bases and J lost 5; bases outside the gene matches: 6. The CDR3 has 16 residues. Germline V CDR1 and CDR2: SGHNT, YYREEE (reference sequence). DNA for the CDR3: TGTGCCAGCAGCTTGGATGGGACAGGGGGATGGTATGGCTACACCTTC. Protein product: CASSLDGTGGWYGYTF.

The chain links TRBV30 to TRBJ2-5, with TRBD2 matching 11 bases. In germline, CDR1 is GTSNPN, CDR2 SVGIG (reference sequence). Trimming at V came to 1 base and at J to 4 bases, leaving 5 bases not matched to a gene. This CDR3 spans 15 amino acids. The CDR3 loop reads CAWSELAGVPETQYF. Here the CDR3 DNA reads TGTGCCTGGAGTGAACTAGCGGGAGTCCCAGAGACCCAGTACTTC.

The gene calls are TRBV29-1 and TRBJ1-5, with D possibly being TRBD1 (6 bases). Trimming cost V 7 bases and J 1 base, with 14 bases left between them. Germline V gives CDR1 SQVTM, CDR2 ANQGSEA. The CDR3 has 14 residues. DNA of the CDR3: TGCAGCGGAGCGACAGGAGCAAGCAATCAGCCCCAGCATTTT. It yields the protein CSGATGASNQPQHF.